A single sample is the source of the 5 T cell receptor beta chains below, sequenced in a study of CD8+ T cells in alopecia areata. Isolated RNA was reverse transcribed into cDNA used as the sequencing template. Here immunoSEQ multiplex PCR was the method, and the copy in TCRdb shows in-frame clones only, minus some. Here the sample spans 98,000 or so clones, approximately 66% being singletons. Treatment defined: oral pan-JAK inhibitor, 5-10 mg twice daily. Sequencing was performed on CD8+ T cells sorted from blood, taken at week 4, from a patient treated with tofacitinib. These receptors were taken from a human donor with alopecia areata.

The genes are TRBV6-5 and TRBJ1-2; 7 nucleotides agree with TRBD1. Germline V gene data show CDR1 as MNHEY and CDR2 as SVGAGI. With V trimmed by 10 bases and J by 6 bases, 17 bases remained unmatched. The CDR3 runs 15 residues. The CDR3 nucleotides are TGTGCCATCAGGCCGGGGACAGAAAATGAACATGGCTACACCTTC. It encodes CAIRPGTENEHGYTF.

This chain connects TRBV5-1 to TRBJ2-2, with D tentatively TRBD2 (5 bases). V lost 0 bases and J 6 bases, leaving 9 bases between the germline ends. CDR3 length: 14 amino acids. Germline CDR1 is SGHRS and CDR2 is YFSETQ. The CDR3 protein is CASSLEVRAGELFF. The CDR3, as DNA: TGCGCCAGCAGCTTGGAGGTGAGGGCCGGGGAGCTGTTTTTT.

The rearrangement uses TRBV28 and TRBJ1-2; D might be TRBD1 (6 bases). The V gene lost 6 bases and the J gene lost 3 bases, with 11 bases spanning the gap. The germline V gene encodes CDR1 MDHEN and CDR2 SYDVKM. This CDR3 comprises 13 residues. Written as DNA, the CDR3 is TGTGCCAGCAGACTACAGGGCCACTATGGCTACACCTTC. This encodes CASRLQGHYGYTF.

DNA for the CDR3: TGTGCCAGCAGTCCCCGAAGGAGACCTAGCACAGATACGCAGTATTTT. As protein: CASSPRRRPSTDTQYF. The genes are TRBV27 and TRBJ2-3; no clear D. Per the germline V gene, CDR1 is MNHEY and CDR2 is SMNVEV (reference sequence). Trimming cost V 5 bases and J 0 bases, with 15 bases left between them. The CDR3 loop spans 16 amino acids.

The genes are TRBV30 and TRBJ1-4, with D possibly being TRBD1 (5 bases). CDR3 length: 18 amino acids. V was cut by 8 bases and J by 4 bases, with 29 bases left in between. CDR1 is GTSNPN and CDR2 is SVGIG in the germline V gene (reference sequence). CDR3 loop: CAQPRTASWTLNNEKLFF. In DNA, the CDR3 is TGTGCCCAACCCAGGACCGCCTCATGGACACTCAATAATGAAAAACTGTTTTTT.